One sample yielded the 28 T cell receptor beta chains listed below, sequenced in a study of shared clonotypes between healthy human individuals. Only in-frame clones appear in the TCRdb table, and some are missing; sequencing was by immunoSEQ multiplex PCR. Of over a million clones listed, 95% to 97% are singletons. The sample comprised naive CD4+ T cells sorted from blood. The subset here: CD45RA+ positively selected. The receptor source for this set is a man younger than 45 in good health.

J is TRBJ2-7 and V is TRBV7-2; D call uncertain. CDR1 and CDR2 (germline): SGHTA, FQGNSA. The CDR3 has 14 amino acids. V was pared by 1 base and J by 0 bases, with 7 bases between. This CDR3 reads CASSLEAFSYEQYF. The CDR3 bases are TGTGCCAGCAGCTTAGAAGCTTTCTCCTACGAGCAGTACTTC. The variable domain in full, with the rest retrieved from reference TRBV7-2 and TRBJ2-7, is GAGVSQSPSNKVTEKGKDVELRCDPISGHTALYWYRQSLGQGLEFLIYFQGNSAPDKSGLPSDRFSAERTGGSVSTLTIQRTQQEDSAVYLCASSLEAFSYEQYFGPGTRLTVT.

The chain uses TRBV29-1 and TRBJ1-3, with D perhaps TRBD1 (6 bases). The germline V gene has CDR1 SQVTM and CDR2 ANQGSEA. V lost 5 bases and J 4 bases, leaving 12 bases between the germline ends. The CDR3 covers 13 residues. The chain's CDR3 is CSVQQQGGNTIYF. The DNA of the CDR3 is TGCAGCGTTCAACAACAGGGAGGAAACACCATATATTTT.

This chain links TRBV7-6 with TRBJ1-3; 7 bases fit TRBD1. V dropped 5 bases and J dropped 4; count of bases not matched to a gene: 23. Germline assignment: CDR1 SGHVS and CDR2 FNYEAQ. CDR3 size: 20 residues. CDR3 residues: CASSPEGFRGAFYAGNTIYF. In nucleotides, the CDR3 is TGTGCCAGCAGCCCCGAAGGCTTCAGGGGGGCATTCTATGCAGGAAACACCATATATTTT.

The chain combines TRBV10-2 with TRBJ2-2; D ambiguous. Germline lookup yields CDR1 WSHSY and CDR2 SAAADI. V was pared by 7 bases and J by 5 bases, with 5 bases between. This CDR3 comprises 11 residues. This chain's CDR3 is CASTQTGELFF. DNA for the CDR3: TGCGCCAGCACCCAAACCGGGGAGCTGTTTTTT.

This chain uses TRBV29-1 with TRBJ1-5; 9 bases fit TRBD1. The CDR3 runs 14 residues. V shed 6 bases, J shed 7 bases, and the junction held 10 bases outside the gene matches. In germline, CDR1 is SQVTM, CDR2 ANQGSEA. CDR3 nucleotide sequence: TGCAGCGTCGCCTCGACAGGGGGAGACCAGCCCCAGCATTTT. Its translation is CSVASTGGDQPQHF.

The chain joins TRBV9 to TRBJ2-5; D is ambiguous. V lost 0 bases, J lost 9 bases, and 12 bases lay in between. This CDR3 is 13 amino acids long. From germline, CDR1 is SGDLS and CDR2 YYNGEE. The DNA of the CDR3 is TGTGCCAGCAGCGTAGACGGCGGCTGGGCCCAGTACTTC. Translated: CASSVDGGWAQYF. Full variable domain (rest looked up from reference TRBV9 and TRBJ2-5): DSGVTQTPKHLITATGQRVTLRCSPRSGDLSVYWYQQSLDQGLQFLIQYYNGEERAKGNILERFSAQQFPDLHSELNLSSLELGDSALYFCASSVDGGWAQYFGPGTRLLVL.

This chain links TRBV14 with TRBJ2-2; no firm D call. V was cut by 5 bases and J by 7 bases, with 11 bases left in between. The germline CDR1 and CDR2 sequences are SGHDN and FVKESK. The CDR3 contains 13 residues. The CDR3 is CASSLTHVGELFF. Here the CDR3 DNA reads TGTGCCAGCAGCTTAACGCACGTCGGGGAGCTGTTTTTT.

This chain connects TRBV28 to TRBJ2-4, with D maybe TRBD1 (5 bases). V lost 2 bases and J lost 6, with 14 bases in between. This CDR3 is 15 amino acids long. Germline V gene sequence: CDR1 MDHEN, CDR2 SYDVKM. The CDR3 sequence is CASSLPPRGGNIQYF. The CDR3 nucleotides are TGTGCCAGCAGTTTACCCCCTAGGGGCGGAAACATTCAGTACTTC.

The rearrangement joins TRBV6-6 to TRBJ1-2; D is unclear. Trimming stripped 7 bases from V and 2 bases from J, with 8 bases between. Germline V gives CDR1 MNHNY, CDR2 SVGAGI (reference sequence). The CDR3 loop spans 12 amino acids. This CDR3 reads CASNPANYGYTF. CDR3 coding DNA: TGTGCCAGCAACCCGGCGAACTATGGCTACACCTTC.

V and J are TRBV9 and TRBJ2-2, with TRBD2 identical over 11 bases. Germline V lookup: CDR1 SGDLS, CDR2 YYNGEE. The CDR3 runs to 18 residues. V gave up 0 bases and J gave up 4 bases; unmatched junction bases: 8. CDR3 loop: CASSVGASGRTSTGELFF. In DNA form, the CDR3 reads TGTGCCAGCAGCGTAGGGGCTAGCGGGAGGACTAGCACCGGGGAGCTGTTTTTT.

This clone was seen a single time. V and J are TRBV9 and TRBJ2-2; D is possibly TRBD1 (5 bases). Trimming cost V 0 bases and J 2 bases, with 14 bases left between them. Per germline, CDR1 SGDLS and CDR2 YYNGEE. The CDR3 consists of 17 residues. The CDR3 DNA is TGTGCCAGCAGCGTAGCTGATACAGGCATTAACACCGGGGAGCTGTTTTTT. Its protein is CASSVADTGINTGELFF. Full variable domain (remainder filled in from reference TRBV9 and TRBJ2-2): DSGVTQTPKHLITATGQRVTLRCSPRSGDLSVYWYQQSLDQGLQFLIQYYNGEERAKGNILERFSAQQFPDLHSELNLSSLELGDSALYFCASSVADTGINTGELFFGEGSRLTVL.

Written as DNA, the CDR3 is TGTGCCACCAGCAGAGGCGGGAAAGTAATCGGGGAGACCCAGTACTTC. Translated: CATSRGGKVIGETQYF. The genes are TRBV15 and TRBJ2-5; D perhaps matches TRBD2 (6 bases). The CDR3 runs to 16 residues. The V gene's germline CDR1 is LNHNV and CDR2 YYDKDF (reference sequence). V dropped 1 base and J dropped 5 bases, with 17 bases sitting between them.

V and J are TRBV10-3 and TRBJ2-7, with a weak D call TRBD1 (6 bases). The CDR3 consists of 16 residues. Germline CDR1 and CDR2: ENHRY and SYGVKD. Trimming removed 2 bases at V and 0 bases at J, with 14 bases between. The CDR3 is CAISEPIGQSSYEQYF. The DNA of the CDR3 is TGTGCCATCAGTGAGCCCATCGGACAGTCCTCCTACGAGCAGTACTTC.

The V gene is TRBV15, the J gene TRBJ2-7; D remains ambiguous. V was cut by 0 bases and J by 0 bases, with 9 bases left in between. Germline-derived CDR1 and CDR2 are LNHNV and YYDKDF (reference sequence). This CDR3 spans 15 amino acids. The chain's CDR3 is CATSRDTQFSYEQYF. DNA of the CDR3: TGTGCCACCAGCAGAGATACTCAATTCTCCTACGAGCAGTACTTC.

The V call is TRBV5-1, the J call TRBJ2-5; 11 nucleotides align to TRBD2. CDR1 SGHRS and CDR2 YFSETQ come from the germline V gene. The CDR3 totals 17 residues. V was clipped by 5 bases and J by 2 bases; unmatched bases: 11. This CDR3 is CASSEPGLAAIQETQYF. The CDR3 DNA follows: TGCGCCAGCAGTGAACCGGGACTAGCGGCTATTCAAGAGACCCAGTACTTC. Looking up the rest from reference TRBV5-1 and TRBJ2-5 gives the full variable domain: KAGVTQTPRYLIKTRGQQVTLSCSPISGHRSVSWYQQTPGQGLQFLFEYFSETQRNKGNFPGRFSGRQFSNSRSEMNVSTLELGDSALYLCASSEPGLAAIQETQYFGPGTRLLVL.

CDR3 coding DNA: TGCAGCGACCTGACAGGGACCAACACTGAAGCTTTCTTT. As protein: CSDLTGTNTEAFF. This sequence joins TRBV29-1 and TRBJ1-1; TRBD1 matches 7 bases. V was pared by 7 bases and J by 2 bases, with 7 bases of the junction left unmatched. From germline, CDR1 is SQVTM and CDR2 ANQGSEA. This CDR3 has 13 residues.

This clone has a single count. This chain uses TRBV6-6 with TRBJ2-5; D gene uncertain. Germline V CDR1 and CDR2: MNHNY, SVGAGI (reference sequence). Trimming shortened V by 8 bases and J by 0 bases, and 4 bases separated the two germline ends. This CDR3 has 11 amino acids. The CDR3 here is CASADQETQYF. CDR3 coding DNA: TGTGCCAGCGCGGACCAAGAGACCCAGTACTTC.

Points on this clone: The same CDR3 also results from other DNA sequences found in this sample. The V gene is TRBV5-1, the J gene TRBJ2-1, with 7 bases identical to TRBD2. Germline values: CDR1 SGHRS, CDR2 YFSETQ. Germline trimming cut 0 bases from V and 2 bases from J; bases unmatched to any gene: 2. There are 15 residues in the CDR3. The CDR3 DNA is TGCGCCAGCAGCTTGGGGGCGGGAGCCTACAATGAGCAGTTCTTC. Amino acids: CASSLGAGAYNEQFF.

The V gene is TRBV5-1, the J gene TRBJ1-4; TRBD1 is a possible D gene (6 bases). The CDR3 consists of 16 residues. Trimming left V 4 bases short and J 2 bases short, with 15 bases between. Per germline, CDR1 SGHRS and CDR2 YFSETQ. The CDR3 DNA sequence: TGCGCCAGCAGCCCGGGGGCCGGGGCTACTAATGAAAAACTGTTTTTT. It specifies CASSPGAGATNEKLFF.

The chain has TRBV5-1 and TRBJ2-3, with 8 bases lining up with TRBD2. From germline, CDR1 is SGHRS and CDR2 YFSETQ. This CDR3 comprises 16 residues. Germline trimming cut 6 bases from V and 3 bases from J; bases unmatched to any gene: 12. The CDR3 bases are TGCGCCAGCAATAGTTGGGCGGGAGGAGGGACAGATACGCAGTATTTT. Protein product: CASNSWAGGGTDTQYF.

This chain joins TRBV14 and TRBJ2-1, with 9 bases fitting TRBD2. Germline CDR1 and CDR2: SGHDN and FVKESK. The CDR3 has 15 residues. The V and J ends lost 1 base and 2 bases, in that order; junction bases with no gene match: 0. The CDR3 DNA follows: TGTGCCAGCAGCCAAGCTAGCGGGACCTACAATGAGCAGTTCTTC. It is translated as CASSQASGTYNEQFF.

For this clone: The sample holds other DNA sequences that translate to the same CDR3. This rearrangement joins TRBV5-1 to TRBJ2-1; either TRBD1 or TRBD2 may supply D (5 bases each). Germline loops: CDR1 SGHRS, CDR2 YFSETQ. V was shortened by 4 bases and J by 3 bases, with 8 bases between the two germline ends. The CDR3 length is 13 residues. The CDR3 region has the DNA TGCGCCAGCAGCCAGGGAGACTACAATGAGCAGTTCTTC. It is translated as CASSQGDYNEQFF.

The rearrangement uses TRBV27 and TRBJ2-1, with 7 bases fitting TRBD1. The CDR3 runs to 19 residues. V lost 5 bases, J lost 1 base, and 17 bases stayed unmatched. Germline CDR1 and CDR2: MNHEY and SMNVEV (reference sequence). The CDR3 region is CASSPRFPQGWDSYNEQFF. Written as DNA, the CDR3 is TGTGCCAGCAGTCCCCGTTTCCCACAGGGGTGGGATTCCTACAATGAGCAGTTCTTC.

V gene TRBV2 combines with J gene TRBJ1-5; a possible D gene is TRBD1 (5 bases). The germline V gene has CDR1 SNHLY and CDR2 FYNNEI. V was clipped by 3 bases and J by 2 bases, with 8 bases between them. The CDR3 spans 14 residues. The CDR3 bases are TGTGCCAGCAGTGACAGGGACGGCAATCAGCCCCAGCATTTT. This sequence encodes CASSDRDGNQPQHF.

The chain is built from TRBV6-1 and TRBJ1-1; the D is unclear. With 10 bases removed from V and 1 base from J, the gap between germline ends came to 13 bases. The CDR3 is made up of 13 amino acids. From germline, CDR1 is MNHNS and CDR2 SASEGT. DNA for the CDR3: TGTGCCAACCAGGCCATAAAGAACACTGAAGCTTTCTTT. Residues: CANQAIKNTEAFF.

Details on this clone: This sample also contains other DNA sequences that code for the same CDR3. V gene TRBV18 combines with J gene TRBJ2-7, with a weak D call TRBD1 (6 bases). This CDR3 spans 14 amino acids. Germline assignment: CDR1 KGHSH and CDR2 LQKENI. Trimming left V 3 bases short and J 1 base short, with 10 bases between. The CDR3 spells CASSPLGQSYEQYF. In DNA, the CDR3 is TGTGCCAGCTCACCCCTCGGACAGTCCTACGAGCAGTACTTC.

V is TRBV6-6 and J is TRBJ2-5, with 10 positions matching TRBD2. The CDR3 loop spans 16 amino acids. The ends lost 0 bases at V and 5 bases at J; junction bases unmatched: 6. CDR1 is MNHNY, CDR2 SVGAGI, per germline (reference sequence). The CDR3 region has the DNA TGTGCCAGCAGTTACTCCCCCCTAGCGGGAGTCGAGACCCAGTACTTC. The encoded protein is CASSYSPLAGVETQYF.

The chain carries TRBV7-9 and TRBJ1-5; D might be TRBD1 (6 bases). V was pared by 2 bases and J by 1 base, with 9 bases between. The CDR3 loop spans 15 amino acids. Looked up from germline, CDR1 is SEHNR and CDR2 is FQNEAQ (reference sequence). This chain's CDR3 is CASSLTGKSNQPQHF. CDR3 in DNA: TGTGCCAGCAGCTTAACAGGGAAAAGCAATCAGCCCCAGCATTTT. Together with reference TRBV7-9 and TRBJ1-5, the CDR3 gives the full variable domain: DTGVSQNPRHKITKRGQNVTFRCDPISEHNRLYWYRQTLGQGPEFLTYFQNEAQLEKSRLLSDRFSAERPKGSFSTLEIQRTEQGDSAMYLCASSLTGKSNQPQHFGDGTRLSIL.